This is a list of T cell receptor beta chains from one sample in a study of PD-L1 blockade in urothelial cancer. Sequencing was performed with immunoSEQ multiplex PCR; in TCRdb, only in-frame clones are kept and a portion is missing. The table includes around 42,000 clones, about four fifths detected once. Sequencing used PBMCs, obtained around atezolizumab (anti-PD-L1) treatment. These receptors came from a man aged 65 to 79 with urothelial cancer. CDR3s include the opening cysteine and the closing phenylalanine or tryptophan. D genes are given only for firm matches. Size values are once, few and many counts, or a class for expanded clones, and some rows have none.

D gene: .
V gene: TRBV5-5
clone size: few
J gene: TRBJ1-1
CDR3 DNA: TGTGCCAGCAGCGCCAGACGGGGGGTGGGCACTGAAGCTTTCTTT
CDR3 protein: CASSARRGVGTEAFF

D gene: .
V gene: TRBV13
clone size: .
J gene: TRBJ2-1
CDR3 DNA: TGTGCCAGCAGCTCCACCAGTGGGAGCCATGAGCAGTTCTTC
CDR3 protein: CASSSTSGSHEQFF

D gene: .
V gene: TRBV11-2
clone size: few
J gene: TRBJ1-4
CDR3 DNA: TGTGCCAGCAGGAGGGCAGGCGCCGAAAAACTGTTTTTT
CDR3 protein: CASRRAGAEKLFF

D gene: TRBD2
V gene: TRBV4-2
clone size: .
J gene: TRBJ2-7
CDR3 DNA: TGTGCCAGCAGCCTTGCTAGCGGCTACGAGCAGTACTTC
CDR3 protein: CASSLASGYEQYF

D gene: .
V gene: TRBV28
clone size: few
J gene: TRBJ1-5
CDR3 DNA: TGTGCCAGCAGTCCATCCGACAAGCCCCAGCATTTT
CDR3 protein: CASSPSDKPQHF

D gene: TRBD2
V gene: TRBV27
clone size: .
J gene: TRBJ2-2
CDR3 DNA: TGTGCCAGCAGCAGTGAGATCCGGACTAGCGGGACCGGGGAGCTGTTTTTT
CDR3 protein: CASSSEIRTSGTGELFF

D gene: TRBD1
V gene: TRBV7-3
clone size: .
J gene: TRBJ2-7
CDR3 DNA: TGTGCCAGCAGCGCTGGACAGGGGGACTTCTACGAGCAGTACTTC
CDR3 protein: CASSAGQGDFYEQYF

D gene: TRBD2
V gene: TRBV5-1
clone size: .
J gene: TRBJ2-1
CDR3 DNA: TGCGCCAGCAGCGAAAGACTAGCGGGAGGAGGTTTGAATGAGCAGTTCTTC
CDR3 protein: CASSERLAGGGLNEQFF

D gene: TRBD2
V gene: TRBV7-9
clone size: .
J gene: TRBJ2-1
CDR3 DNA: TGTGCCAGCAGCTTAGCAGGACTAGCGGGAGTTAGAAAATATGAGCAGTTCTTC
CDR3 protein: CASSLAGLAGVRKYEQFF

D gene: .
V gene: TRBV18
clone size: .
J gene: TRBJ1-2
CDR3 DNA: TGTGCCAGCTCACCAGGCCCCCCAGGGGCCTCCAACTATGGCTACACCTTC
CDR3 protein: CASSPGPPGASNYGYTF

D gene: .
V gene: TRBV5-1
clone size: .
J gene: TRBJ2-3
CDR3 DNA: TGCGCCAGCACTGAGCGGTCCAAAGATACGCAGTATTTT
CDR3 protein: CASTERSKDTQYF

D gene: .
V gene: TRBV7-6
clone size: .
J gene: TRBJ2-7
CDR3 DNA: TGTGCCAGCAGCTTAAGCGGGTATTCCTACGAGCAGTACTTC
CDR3 protein: CASSLSGYSYEQYF

D gene: .
V gene: TRBV7-3
clone size: .
J gene: TRBJ2-2
CDR3 DNA: TGTGCCAGCAGCTTACTAGCCCCGAACACCGGGGAGCTGTTTTTT
CDR3 protein: CASSLLAPNTGELFF

D gene: .
V gene: TRBV5-1
clone size: .
J gene: TRBJ2-3
CDR3 DNA: TGCGCCAGCAGCTTGTTGGGGCAGGGCACAGATACGCAGTATTTT
CDR3 protein: CASSLLGQGTDTQYF

D gene: .
V gene: TRBV19
clone size: .
J gene: TRBJ1-1
CDR3 DNA: TGTGCCAGTATTAAAACGGGGAACACTGAAGCTTTCTTT
CDR3 protein: CASIKTGNTEAFF

D gene: TRBD2
V gene: TRBV4-3
clone size: .
J gene: TRBJ2-3
CDR3 DNA: TGCGCCAGCAGCCAAGGATCCAGCGGGAGGAGCACAGATACGCAGTATTTT
CDR3 protein: CASSQGSSGRSTDTQYF

D gene: .
V gene: TRBV7-9
clone size: once
J gene: TRBJ1-2
CDR3 DNA: TGTGCCAGCAGCTACGTTGAGAGCGGTGGCTACACCTTC
CDR3 protein: CASSYVESGGYTF

D gene: .
V gene: TRBV7-9
clone size: once
J gene: TRBJ1-2
CDR3 DNA: TGTGCCAGCAGCTTAACGTTTTTGGGAGGCTCCGGCTACACCTTC
CDR3 protein: CASSLTFLGGSGYTF

D gene: .
V gene: TRBV9
clone size: .
J gene: TRBJ1-1
CDR3 DNA: TGTGCCAGCAGCACAGGGTTCTGGAACACTGAAGCTTTCTTT
CDR3 protein: CASSTGFWNTEAFF

D gene: TRBD2
V gene: TRBV6-5
clone size: .
J gene: TRBJ2-1
CDR3 DNA: TGTGCCAGCAGTAGAAGCGGGAGCTACAATGAGCAGTTCTTC
CDR3 protein: CASSRSGSYNEQFF

D gene: .
V gene: TRBV7-9
clone size: .
J gene: TRBJ1-4
CDR3 DNA: TGTGCCAGCAGCCGCGACAGGTCCGCGGAAAAACTGTTTTTT
CDR3 protein: CASSRDRSAEKLFF

D gene: TRBD2
V gene: TRBV18
clone size: .
J gene: TRBJ2-5
CDR3 DNA: TGTGCCAGCTCACCAGCGGCGGGAGGGGCGGAGACCCAGTACTTC
CDR3 protein: CASSPAAGGAETQYF

D gene: TRBD2
V gene: TRBV18
clone size: .
J gene: TRBJ2-7
CDR3 DNA: TGTGCCAGCTCCCGAAGAGGGACCGGGGAGCGGGGCGAGCAGTACTTC
CDR3 protein: CASSRRGTGERGEQYF

D gene: TRBD1
V gene: TRBV7-3
clone size: .
J gene: TRBJ2-7
CDR3 DNA: TGTGCCAGCAGCCCGGACGGGACAGCCGGTACCTACGAGCAGTACTTC
CDR3 protein: CASSPDGTAGTYEQYF

D gene: .
V gene: TRBV5-4
clone size: .
J gene: TRBJ2-6
CDR3 DNA: TGTGCCAGCAGCCCCTTCGGGTCTGGGGCCAACGTCCTGACTTTC
CDR3 protein: CASSPFGSGANVLTF

D gene: .
V gene: TRBV30
clone size: .
J gene: TRBJ1-2
CDR3 DNA: TGTGCCTGGAGTAAGTCAGACTATGGCTACACCTTC
CDR3 protein: CAWSKSDYGYTF

D gene: TRBD1
V gene: TRBV6-5
clone size: .
J gene: TRBJ1-1
CDR3 DNA: TGTGCCAGCAGTCCCAGGGACAGGGGTAACACTGAAGCTTTCTTT
CDR3 protein: CASSPRDRGNTEAFF

D gene: .
V gene: TRBV19
clone size: .
J gene: TRBJ1-1
CDR3 DNA: TGTGCCAGTAGTTGGGGGGTCGGGTCTGAAGCTTTCTTT
CDR3 protein: CASSWGVGSEAFF

D gene: TRBD1
V gene: TRBV19
clone size: .
J gene: TRBJ1-5
CDR3 DNA: TGTGCCAGTAGTATCGAGACAGGGACTAATCAGCCCCAGCATTTT
CDR3 protein: CASSIETGTNQPQHF

D gene: .
V gene: TRBV29-1
clone size: .
J gene: TRBJ2-7
CDR3 DNA: TGCAGCGTTGAAGGGTTGGGACTGGATATTTACGAGCAGTACTTC
CDR3 protein: CSVEGLGLDIYEQYF

D gene: .
V gene: TRBV11-3
clone size: .
J gene: TRBJ2-1
CDR3 DNA: TGTGCCAGCAGCGCGACTCCGAGCTCCTACAATGAGCAGTTCTTC
CDR3 protein: CASSATPSSYNEQFF

D gene: TRBD1
V gene: TRBV4-1
clone size: .
J gene: TRBJ1-2
CDR3 DNA: TGCGCCAGCAGCGGCTGGGACAGGGCTATGCCTGGCTACACCTTC
CDR3 protein: CASSGWDRAMPGYTF

D gene: .
V gene: TRBV10-3
clone size: .
J gene: TRBJ1-2
CDR3 DNA: TGTGCCATCTGGGGGGGGGATGGCTACACCTTC
CDR3 protein: CAIWGGDGYTF

D gene: .
V gene: TRBV19
clone size: .
J gene: TRBJ2-3
CDR3 DNA: TGTGCCAGTAGTAGTGCCAGCGAAGTCACAGATACGCAGTATTTT
CDR3 protein: CASSSASEVTDTQYF

D gene: .
V gene: TRBV11-3
clone size: .
J gene: TRBJ1-1
CDR3 DNA: TGTGCCAGCAGCTTATCAGGGTGGAACACTGAAGCTTTCTTT
CDR3 protein: CASSLSGWNTEAFF

D gene: .
V gene: TRBV4-2
clone size: .
J gene: TRBJ1-1
CDR3 DNA: TGTGCCAGCAGCCAATTACACCCTCCGCCGGGACAGAACACTGAAGCTTTCTTT
CDR3 protein: CASSQLHPPPGQNTEAFF

D gene: .
V gene: TRBV4-3
clone size: .
J gene: TRBJ2-7
CDR3 DNA: TGCGCCAGCAGCCAAGATCGAGTGTTCTCCTACGAGCAGTACTTC
CDR3 protein: CASSQDRVFSYEQYF

D gene: .
V gene: TRBV11-3
clone size: .
J gene: TRBJ1-1
CDR3 DNA: TGTGCCAGCAGCTTAGCGGCAGGGCAGAACACTGAAGCTTTCTTT
CDR3 protein: CASSLAAGQNTEAFF

D gene: .
V gene: TRBV5-1
clone size: .
J gene: TRBJ1-1
CDR3 DNA: TGCGCCAGCAGCTTGGTTGGGAGTGAAGCTTTCTTT
CDR3 protein: CASSLVGSEAFF

D gene: TRBD1
V gene: TRBV28
clone size: .
J gene: TRBJ2-7
CDR3 DNA: TGTGCCAGCAGTAGGGACAGCTCCTACGAGCAGTACTTC
CDR3 protein: CASSRDSSYEQYF

D gene: .
V gene: TRBV9
clone size: .
J gene: TRBJ2-1
CDR3 DNA: TGTGCCAGCAGCGGAGGATCTGGTGAGCAGTTCTTC
CDR3 protein: CASSGGSGEQFF

D gene: TRBD2
V gene: TRBV14
clone size: .
J gene: TRBJ2-7
CDR3 DNA: TGTGCCAGCAGCCAAGGTGCTCTTAAAGCGGGAACCTACGAGCAGTACTTC
CDR3 protein: CASSQGALKAGTYEQYF

D gene: TRBD1
V gene: TRBV10-3
clone size: few
J gene: TRBJ1-2
CDR3 DNA: TGTGCCATCTCCTTGGACAGGGCATACGGCTACACCTTC
CDR3 protein: CAISLDRAYGYTF

D gene: .
V gene: TRBV10-3
clone size: .
J gene: TRBJ2-2
CDR3 DNA: TGTGCCATTTCGACACGCACCGGGGAGCTGTTTTTT
CDR3 protein: CAISTRTGELFF

D gene: .
V gene: TRBV5-1
clone size: few
J gene: TRBJ1-1
CDR3 DNA: TGCGCCAGCAGCTTCGGGAGGCTGAACACTGAAGCTTTCTTT
CDR3 protein: CASSFGRLNTEAFF

D gene: TRBD1
V gene: TRBV7-3
clone size: .
J gene: TRBJ1-1
CDR3 DNA: TGTGCCAGCAGCCAGGACAGGGTGGGCACTGAAGCTTTCTTT
CDR3 protein: CASSQDRVGTEAFF

D gene: .
V gene: TRBV6-6
clone size: .
J gene: TRBJ1-1
CDR3 DNA: TGTGCCAGCGGCCGACAGACTTTCATGAACACTGAAGCTTTCTTT
CDR3 protein: CASGRQTFMNTEAFF

D gene: TRBD2
V gene: TRBV30
clone size: .
J gene: TRBJ2-1
CDR3 DNA: TGTGCCTGGAGTCATACTAGCGGGAGTGAGCAGTTCTTC
CDR3 protein: CAWSHTSGSEQFF

D gene: .
V gene: TRBV6-6
clone size: .
J gene: TRBJ1-1
CDR3 DNA: TGTGCCAGCAGTATACCTGGGACACCCAGAACTGAAGCTTTCTTT
CDR3 protein: CASSIPGTPRTEAFF

D gene: .
V gene: TRBV7-3
clone size: .
J gene: TRBJ2-1
CDR3 DNA: TGTGCCAGCAGCTTAGTCCTAGATGGTGAGCAGTTCTTC
CDR3 protein: CASSLVLDGEQFF

D gene: TRBD2
V gene: TRBV2
clone size: .
J gene: TRBJ2-5
CDR3 DNA: TGTGCCAGCAGCGCAGGGACTAGCGGGACGCAGGAGACCCAGTACTTC
CDR3 protein: CASSAGTSGTQETQYF

D gene: .
V gene: TRBV5-5
clone size: .
J gene: TRBJ2-7
CDR3 DNA: TGTGCCAGCAGCTGGGACAACTACGAGCAGTACTTC
CDR3 protein: CASSWDNYEQYF

D gene: .
V gene: TRBV19
clone size: .
J gene: TRBJ2-1
CDR3 DNA: TGTGCCAGTAGTAATGGGCAACACTCCTACAATGAGCAGTTCTTC
CDR3 protein: CASSNGQHSYNEQFF

D gene: .
V gene: TRBV7-9
clone size: .
J gene: TRBJ2-1
CDR3 DNA: TGTGCCAGCAGCTCTCAGGGTAATGAGCAGTTCTTC
CDR3 protein: CASSSQGNEQFF